These 17 T cell receptor beta chains originate from one sample sequenced in a study of blood T cell repertoires in COVID-19. The assay was immunoSEQ multiplex PCR, and TCRdb's table has in-frame clones only and misses some. The sample records approximately 240,000 clones, 84% being singletons. The sequencing sample was made of peripheral blood. These TCRs come from a man aged 45-60 years with acute or convalescent COVID-19.

The chain uses TRBV11-3 and TRBJ2-5; the D is unclear. This CDR3 has 13 residues. Trimming removed 5 bases from V and 5 bases from J, with 12 bases in between. Germline V gene lookup returns CDR1 SGHNT and CDR2 YENEEA. As DNA, the CDR3 is TGTGCCAGCAGCCTCGGAGTATGGGAGACCCAGTACTTC. As protein: CASSLGVWETQYF. Supplemented by reference TRBV11-3 and TRBJ2-5, the full variable domain reads EAGVVQSPRYKIIEKKQPVAFWCNPISGHNTLYWYLQNLGQGPELLIRYENEEAVDDSQLPKDRFSAERLKGVDSTLKIQPAELGDSAVYLCASSLGVWETQYFGPGTRLLVL.

The CDR3 is CASRVSGRLTDTQYF. CDR3 coding DNA: TGCGCCAGCAGGGTTAGCGGGAGACTCACAGATACGCAGTATTTT. The chain has TRBV5-1 and TRBJ2-3; 9 bases map to TRBD2. Trimming removed 5 bases from V and 2 bases from J; junction bases left unmatched: 6. This CDR3 has 15 residues. Germline loops: CDR1 SGHRS, CDR2 YFSETQ.

The chain links TRBV2 to TRBJ1-2, with D unclear. CDR1 SNHLY and CDR2 FYNNEI come from the germline V gene. The V end lost 0 bases, the J end lost 9 bases, and 5 bases lay between the germline ends. CDR3 length: 11 amino acids. The CDR3 sequence: CASSEAERYTF. CDR3 bases: TGTGCCAGCAGTGAAGCGGAGCGCTACACCTTC. The full variable domain, in which reference TRBV2 and TRBJ1-2 provide the parts outside the CDR3, is EPEVTQTPSHQVTQMGQEVILRCVPISNHLYFYWYRQILGQKVEFLVSFYNNEISEKSEIFDDQFSVERPDGSNFTLKIRSTKLEDSAMYFCASSEAERYTFGSGTRLTVV.

This chain joins TRBV5-6 and TRBJ2-5, with D perhaps matching TRBD2 (6 bases). Trimming pared 1 base from V and 1 base from J, leaving 11 bases between. Germline V gene lookup returns CDR1 SGHDT and CDR2 YYEEEE. The CDR3 totals 15 residues. The CDR3 is CASSLSGGAQETQYF. Written as DNA, the CDR3 is TGTGCCAGCAGCTTGAGTGGCGGGGCCCAAGAGACCCAGTACTTC.

V usage is TRBV5-1 and J usage is TRBJ2-2; TRBD1 is a possible D gene (5 bases). From germline, CDR1 is SGHRS and CDR2 YFSETQ. The CDR3 covers 16 residues. Trimming stripped 5 bases from V and 5 bases from J, with 19 bases between. CDR3 nucleotides: TGCGCCAGCAGAGCCTATACCGAGACAGCTACCGGGGAGCTGTTTTTT. Translation gives CASRAYTETATGELFF.

The chain is built from TRBV19 and TRBJ1-3, with TRBD1 identical over 8 bases. The J segment lost 2 bases and the V segment lost 6 bases, leaving 6 bases of the junction unmatched. Per the germline V gene, CDR1 is LNHDA and CDR2 is SQIVND (reference sequence). The CDR3 has 15 amino acids. The CDR3 nucleotides read TGTGCCAGTAGGACAAAGACAGGGGCTGGAAACACCATATATTTT. Translation gives CASRTKTGAGNTIYF.

The rearrangement uses TRBV11-3 and TRBJ2-3; 9 bases agree with TRBD2. Unmatched junction bases numbered 9, after V lost 0 bases and J lost 8 bases. The CDR3 is made up of 16 amino acids. Germline V lookup: CDR1 SGHNT, CDR2 YENEEA. The CDR3 reads CASSLDVGSGRGTQYF. Here the CDR3 DNA reads TGTGCCAGCAGCTTAGATGTTGGTAGCGGGAGAGGTACGCAGTATTTT.

The V gene is TRBV7-9, the J gene TRBJ1-2; 7 bases match TRBD1. V shed 5 bases and J 8 bases; nucleotides not matched to a gene: 11. Germline loops: CDR1 SEHNR, CDR2 FQNEAQ (reference sequence). This CDR3 has 14 residues. CDR3 coding DNA: TGTGCCAGCAGCACTAGACAGGGAGCAGGCGGCTACACCTTC. Translating gives CASSTRQGAGGYTF. Full variable domain (outside the CDR3, taken from reference TRBV7-9 and TRBJ1-2): DTGVSQNPRHKITKRGQNVTFRCDPISEHNRLYWYRQTLGQGPEFLTYFQNEAQLEKSRLLSDRFSAERPKGSFSTLEIQRTEQGDSAMYLCASSTRQGAGGYTFGSGTRLTVV.

The chain links TRBV15 to TRBJ2-2; 10 positions agree with TRBD2. The trim removed 0 bases at V and 2 bases at J, leaving 12 bases unmatched. The CDR3 runs 20 residues. The germline gives CDR1 LNHNV, CDR2 YYDKDF (reference sequence). DNA for the CDR3: TGTGCCACCAGCAGAGATTACCCTTTATCTAGCGGGAGTAACACCGGGGAGCTGTTTTTT. Protein sequence: CATSRDYPLSSGSNTGELFF.

This clone was counted a few times. This sequence joins TRBV10-2 and TRBJ2-5; D ambiguous. Germline loops: CDR1 WSHSY, CDR2 SAAADI. Trimming removed 6 bases from V and 2 bases from J, with 7 bases in between. The CDR3 has 12 residues. CDR3 sequence (DNA): TGCGCCAGCAGGGGCAGGCAAGAGACCCAGTACTTC. It codes for CASRGRQETQYF.

In nucleotides, the CDR3 is TGCGCCAGCAGCTTGGGGCAGGGGGTGGCCTATGGCTACACCTTC. It translates to CASSLGQGVAYGYTF. The genes are TRBV5-1 and TRBJ1-2, with 7 bases that match TRBD1. The V gene's germline CDR1 is SGHRS and CDR2 YFSETQ. The CDR3 covers 15 residues. Losses at the gene ends were 0 bases for V and 4 bases for J; bases not matched to a gene: 6.

V gene TRBV9 combines with J gene TRBJ2-1; 9 nucleotides line up with TRBD1. This CDR3 has 14 residues. Germline values: CDR1 SGDLS, CDR2 YYNGEE. V lost 4 bases and J lost 8; bases outside the gene matches: 7. CDR3: CASSPGQGGYEQFF. CDR3 coding DNA: TGTGCCAGCAGCCCGGGACAGGGAGGGTATGAGCAGTTCTTC.

The rearrangement joins TRBV18 to TRBJ2-7; tentatively, D is TRBD1 (5 bases). Germline loops: CDR1 KGHSH, CDR2 LQKENI. The CDR3 is 15 residues long. Trimming removed 3 bases from V and 3 bases from J, with 15 bases in between. CDR3 in amino acids: CASSPGLTEIYEQYF. The CDR3 DNA sequence: TGTGCCAGCTCACCCGGCCTGACAGAGATCTACGAGCAGTACTTC. The entire variable domain, with the rest obtained from reference TRBV18 and TRBJ2-7, is as follows: NAGVMQNPRHLVRRRGQEARLRCSPMKGHSHVYWYRQLPEEGLKFMVYLQKENIIDESGMPKERFSAEFPKEGPSILRIQQVVRGDSAAYFCASSPGLTEIYEQYFGPGTRLTVT.

The rearrangement links TRBV13 to TRBJ2-5; 12 nucleotides align to TRBD2. With V trimmed by 4 bases and J by 3 bases, 3 bases remained unmatched. Germline assignment: CDR1 PRHDT and CDR2 FYEKMQ (reference sequence). This CDR3 contains 15 residues. The CDR3 loop reads CASSYRTSGEETQYF. CDR3 in DNA: TGTGCCAGCAGCTATCGGACTAGCGGGGAAGAGACCCAGTACTTC.

The gene calls are TRBV10-3 and TRBJ1-3; 10 bases align to TRBD1. CDR1 and CDR2 from the germline V gene are ENHRY and SYGVKD. With V trimmed by 6 bases and J by 3 bases, 8 bases remained unmatched. The CDR3 loop spans 16 amino acids. CDR3 region: CAIRRDRGSFGNTIYF. For the CDR3, the DNA is TGTGCCATCAGAAGGGACAGGGGATCTTTTGGAAACACCATATATTTT.

V and J are TRBV19 and TRBJ2-7; 9 nucleotides align to TRBD2. This CDR3 is built from 13 residues. Per germline, CDR1 LNHDA and CDR2 SQIVND (reference sequence). With V trimmed by 4 bases and J by 7 bases, 5 bases remained unmatched. Written as DNA, the CDR3 is TGTGCCAGTAGTACGGTAGCGGGGGTTGAGCAGTACTTC. It is translated as CASSTVAGVEQYF.

The chain recombines TRBV6-5 with TRBJ1-2, with TRBD1 matching 7 bases. Per the germline V gene, CDR1 is MNHEY and CDR2 is SVGAGI. The CDR3 is 13 residues long. V was pared by 10 bases and J by 8 bases, with 13 bases of the junction left unmatched. This CDR3 is CATRGDSLRGYTF. The CDR3 nucleotides read TGTGCCACAAGAGGGGACAGTCTAAGAGGCTACACCTTC.